These 25 T cell receptor beta chains were sequenced from one sample in a study of T cells in Graves' hyperthyroidism and ophthalmopathy. TCR beta CDR3 regions were amplified from RNA. Carried out on the TCR CDR3, a first-round RT-PCR used the HTBI primer set. Each CDR3 protein gets one entry after TCRdb re-called the multiplex PCR reads with MiXCR. The top ten hold 15% to 18% of the sample, which has around 690,000 distinct CDR3 sequences, around 15% seen once. Sample: blood. The receptors shown here come from a man aged 50 to 59 with Graves' hyperthyroidism.

This clonotype showed up many times. This chain links TRBV2 with TRBJ2-3; tentatively, D is TRBD2 (5 bases). V lost 3 bases to trimming and J lost 1 base, with 17 bases between them. The CDR3 loop spans 17 amino acids. The germline V gene encodes CDR1 SNHLY and CDR2 FYNNEI. CDR3 DNA: TGTGCCAGCAGTGAGAGTTCTAGGGCCGGGGGCACAGATACGCAGTATTTT. It translates to CASSESSRAGGTDTQYF.

This clonotype was seen ten or more times. The chain has TRBV2 and TRBJ2-7, with 7 positions matching TRBD1. In germline, CDR1 is SNHLY, CDR2 FYNNEI. Trimming cost V 2 bases and J 3 bases; bases outside gene matches: 7. This CDR3 is built from 15 residues. The CDR3 is CASSESGQFIYEQYF. The CDR3 bases are TGTGCCAGCAGTGAATCGGGACAGTTTATCTACGAGCAGTACTTC. Full variable domain (remainder filled in from reference TRBV2 and TRBJ2-7): EPEVTQTPSHQVTQMGQEVILRCVPISNHLYFYWYRQILGQKVEFLVSFYNNEISEKSEIFDDQFSVERPDGSNFTLKIRSTKLEDSAMYFCASSESGQFIYEQYFGPGTRLTVT.

The sample holds a few counts of this clonotype. The chain carries TRBV11-1 and TRBJ2-7; 8 bases agree with TRBD2. V gave up 3 bases and J gave up 3 bases; unmatched junction bases: 10. The CDR3 spans 16 residues. The germline V gene has CDR1 SGHAT and CDR2 FQDESV (reference sequence). CDR3 amino acids: CASSLAPREAFYEQYF. Here the CDR3 DNA reads TGTGCCAGCAGCTTGGCCCCGCGGGAGGCCTTCTACGAGCAGTACTTC.

This clonotype was recorded many times. This rearrangement joins TRBV7-3 to TRBJ2-3, with a weak D call TRBD1 (5 bases). Germline CDR1 is SGHTA and CDR2 is FQGTGA. The CDR3 contains 15 residues. The V end was cut by 5 bases, the J end by 2 bases, with 14 bases between. The CDR3 region is CASSPSRQNTDTQYF. The CDR3 coding sequence is TGTGCCAGCAGCCCATCCCGACAGAACACAGATACGCAGTATTTT.

This clonotype was seen ten or more times. The rearrangement uses TRBV5-1 and TRBJ2-1; 9 bases are shared with TRBD2. The CDR3 covers 15 residues. V was clipped by 5 bases and J by 4 bases; unmatched bases: 7. Germline V gene sequence: CDR1 SGHRS, CDR2 YFSETQ. The CDR3, as DNA: TGCGCCAGCAGTGCTCAGCGGGAGGTATACAATGAGCAGTTCTTC. This codes for CASSAQREVYNEQFF. Full variable domain (outside the CDR3, taken from reference TRBV5-1 and TRBJ2-1): KAGVTQTPRYLIKTRGQQVTLSCSPISGHRSVSWYQQTPGQGLQFLFEYFSETQRNKGNFPGRFSGRQFSNSRSEMNVSTLELGDSALYLCASSAQREVYNEQFFGPGTRLTVL.

The chain combines TRBV5-1 with TRBJ1-5; possibly TRBD1 for D (5 bases). V shed 4 bases and J shed 4 bases, with 18 bases lying between them. The CDR3 is 16 residues long. Germline lookup yields CDR1 SGHRS and CDR2 YFSETQ. This chain's CDR3 is CASSLGPGGLNQPQHF. In DNA form, the CDR3 reads TGCGCCAGCAGCCTGGGACCGGGGGGGTTAAATCAGCCCCAGCATTTT.

This chain links TRBV19 with TRBJ1-1; tentative D call: TRBD1 (5 bases). V lost 0 bases to trimming and J lost 7 bases, with 12 bases between them. From germline, CDR1 is LNHDA and CDR2 SQIVND (reference sequence). The CDR3 has 14 residues. The CDR3 region has the DNA TGTGCCAGTAGTATAGATCTGAGGGGTGGTGAAGCTTTCTTT. Translation gives CASSIDLRGGEAFF.

This clonotype was detected ten times or more. This chain connects TRBV28 to TRBJ2-2; TRBD2 agrees at 14 bases. Germline V CDR1 and CDR2: MDHEN, SYDVKM. The CDR3 sequence is 19 residues long. Trimming removed 3 bases from V and 4 bases from J; junction bases left unmatched: 10. CDR3 amino acids: CASSFLRLAGGPRTGELFF. The CDR3 bases are TGTGCCAGCAGTTTTCTTAGACTAGCGGGAGGGCCTCGCACCGGGGAGCTGTTTTTT. The variable domain in full, completed from reference TRBV28 and TRBJ2-2, reads DVKVTQSSRYLVKRTGEKVFLECVQDMDHENMFWYRQDPGLGLRLIYFSYDVKMKEKGDIPEGYSVSREKKERFSLILESASTNQTSMYLCASSFLRLAGGPRTGELFFGEGSRLTVL.

This clonotype was recorded many times. The chain has TRBV25-1 and TRBJ1-1; 8 bases are shared with TRBD1. The CDR3 contains 15 residues. J gave up 3 bases and V 5 bases, and 8 bases lay outside the gene matches. Germline CDR1 reads MGHDK; CDR2 reads SYGVNS. The CDR3, as DNA: TGTGCCAGCAGTCGCAGGGGGCGTTGGGACACTGAAGCTTTCTTT. It yields the protein CASSRRGRWDTEAFF.

This clonotype was observed a few times. This sequence joins TRBV6-2 or TRBV6-3 and TRBJ2-2; maybe TRBD2 (6 bases). Germline loops: CDR1 MNHEY, CDR2 SVGEGT. Trimming shortened V by 8 bases and J by 2 bases, and 18 bases separated the two germline ends. This CDR3 has 16 amino acids. The CDR3 sequence is CASSGGGTTNTGELFF. CDR3 bases: TGTGCCAGCTCCGGAGGCGGGACCACAAACACCGGGGAGCTGTTTTTT.

This clonotype came up many times. This rearrangement joins TRBV30 to TRBJ2-1; 8 bases are shared with TRBD2. The CDR3 sequence is 15 residues long. After removal of 3 bases from V and 8 bases from J, the junction contained 12 bases not matched to a gene. The germline CDR1 and CDR2 sequences are GTSNPN and SVGIG (reference sequence). CDR3 amino acids: CAWSATSATRHEQFF. The CDR3 nucleotides are TGTGCCTGGAGCGCGACTAGCGCAACGCGCCATGAGCAGTTCTTC.

The chain couples TRBV2 to TRBJ1-4, with 9 bases lining up with TRBD1. Germline V lookup: CDR1 SNHLY, CDR2 FYNNEI. The CDR3 has 15 amino acids. After removal of 3 bases from V and 8 bases from J, the junction contained 7 bases not matched to a gene. Here the CDR3 DNA reads TGTGCCAGCAGTGATTTGGGACAGGGAGGAGAAAAACTGTTTTTT. It encodes CASSDLGQGGEKLFF. Based on the CDR3 plus reference TRBV2 and TRBJ1-4, the full variable domain is EPEVTQTPSHQVTQMGQEVILRCVPISNHLYFYWYRQILGQKVEFLVSFYNNEISEKSEIFDDQFSVERPDGSNFTLKIRSTKLEDSAMYFCASSDLGQGGEKLFFGSGTQLSVL.

CDR3 sequence reads: CARGSSGEQYF. The DNA of the CDR3 is TGTGCCAGGGGTAGTAGCGGCGAGCAGTACTTC. The rearrangement joins TRBV2 to TRBJ2-7; possibly TRBD2 for D (6 bases). The ends were cut back, 9 bases at V and 6 bases at J, with 12 bases in the middle. The germline V gene has CDR1 SNHLY and CDR2 FYNNEI. The CDR3 has 11 residues.

The rearrangement links TRBV7-9 to TRBJ1-4, with unresolved D. The length of the CDR3 is 14 residues. Germline V gene lookup returns CDR1 SEHNR and CDR2 FQNEAQ (reference sequence). V lost 2 bases, J lost 0 bases, and 4 bases lay in between. The CDR3 region is CASSLQATNEKLFF. DNA of the CDR3: TGTGCCAGCAGCTTACAGGCAACTAATGAAAAACTGTTTTTT. The variable domain in full, with the rest retrieved from reference TRBV7-9 and TRBJ1-4, is DTGVSQNPRHKITKRGQNVTFRCDPISEHNRLYWYRQTLGQGPEFLTYFQNEAQLEKSRLLSDRFSAERPKGSFSTLEIQRTEQGDSAMYLCASSLQATNEKLFFGSGTQLSVL.

This clonotype was seen more than once but under ten times. In DNA form, the CDR3 reads TGTGCCAGTAGTATCTCTAGGCGCTACACCTTC. It specifies CASSISRRYTF. V gene TRBV19 combines with J gene TRBJ1-2, with no clear D. Germline V gives CDR1 LNHDA, CDR2 SQIVND (reference sequence). The V end lost 3 bases, the J end lost 9 bases, and 8 bases lay between the germline ends. There are 11 residues in the CDR3.

This clonotype turned up a few times. It is likely a read error, because the conserved phenylalanine at the end of the CDR3 is missing. The chain recombines TRBV30 with TRBJ1-1; D is uncertain. Per germline, CDR1 GTSNPN and CDR2 SVGIG (reference sequence). The CDR3 totals 12 residues. Between the trimmed V and J ends, which lost 8 bases and 1 base, there was a span of 11 bases. In DNA, the CDR3 is TGTGCCGCCTGGAGAGGGAACACTGAAGCTTTCTCT. It specifies CAAWRGNTEAFS.

The chain is built from TRBV29-1 and TRBJ2-1; 10 positions match TRBD1. From germline, CDR1 is SQVTM and CDR2 ANQGSEA. The junction had 5 bases not matched to a gene; V was cut back by 5 bases and J by 4 bases. The CDR3 is made up of 14 amino acids. The CDR3 region is CSVRDRGLYNEQFF. DNA for the CDR3: TGCAGCGTTCGAGACAGGGGGCTATACAATGAGCAGTTCTTC.

The J gene is TRBJ1-1, the V gene TRBV27; D uncertain. The V end was cut by 8 bases, the J end by 2 bases, with 18 bases between. Germline CDR1 MNHEY, CDR2 SMNVEV (reference sequence). The CDR3 runs 15 residues. The CDR3 nucleotides are TGTGCCAGCGCCTTGAGCTCGTGGGGTAACACTGAAGCTTTCTTT. It encodes CASALSSWGNTEAFF.

This clonotype occurred many times. CDR3 in amino acids: CASKQDGESVYEQYF. The CDR3 DNA sequence: TGTGCCAGCAAGCAGGACGGGGAATCGGTATACGAGCAGTACTTC. The rearrangement links TRBV12-3 or TRBV12-4 to TRBJ2-7; possibly TRBD2 for D (5 bases). V gave up 7 bases and J gave up 4 bases, with 20 bases separating them. The CDR3 runs 15 residues.

At least ten counts were recorded for this clonotype. Here the CDR3 reads CASRRTPTNEKLFF. The CDR3 coding sequence is TGTGCCAGCAGGAGGACTCCAACTAATGAAAAACTGTTTTTT. The chain carries TRBV2 and TRBJ1-4, with unresolved D. Germline-derived CDR1 and CDR2 are SNHLY and FYNNEI. The CDR3 length is 14 residues. V lost 6 bases and J 0 bases, leaving 8 bases between the germline ends.

This clonotype was seen repeatedly, ten times or more. The rearrangement uses TRBV7-9 and TRBJ2-5; D is perhaps TRBD2 (6 bases). The CDR3 covers 15 residues. Per germline, CDR1 SEHNR and CDR2 FQNEAQ (reference sequence). Trimming took off 3 bases at V and 5 bases at J, with 16 bases between the two ends. As DNA, the CDR3 is TGTGCCAGCAGCTTTTCCGGGCCAGGGAGGGAGACCCAGTACTTC. Encoded protein: CASSFSGPGRETQYF.

The CDR3 bases are TGCGCCAGCAGCTTTGCTCAGGGGGCTGAAGGGTCACCCCTCCACTTT. Translating gives CASSFAQGAEGSPLHF. J is TRBJ1-6 and V is TRBV5-1; 8 nucleotides agree with TRBD1. J was trimmed by 10 bases and V by 2 bases; bases with no gene match: 11. CDR1 SGHRS and CDR2 YFSETQ come from the germline V gene. This CDR3 spans 16 amino acids.

The chain joins TRBV2 to TRBJ2-1, with D hard to call. Trimming took off 5 bases at V and 5 bases at J, with 10 bases between the two ends. The CDR3 totals 13 residues. Germline V gene sequence: CDR1 SNHLY, CDR2 FYNNEI. The chain's CDR3 is CASSHSAHNEQFF. In nucleotides, the CDR3 is TGTGCCAGCAGTCATTCCGCTCACAATGAGCAGTTCTTC.

This clonotype was observed many times. This chain connects TRBV30 to TRBJ2-7; 14 bases fit TRBD2. The CDR3 runs 17 residues. Germline CDR1 is GTSNPN and CDR2 is SVGIG (reference sequence). Trimming took 4 bases from V and 4 from J; bases not matched to a gene: 12. DNA of the CDR3: TGTGCCTGGACAAAGGGACTAGCGGGAGCGACGATTTACGAGCAGTACTTC. Protein sequence: CAWTKGLAGATIYEQYF.

The chain uses TRBV10-2 and TRBJ1-1; no reliable D call. CDR3 size: 11 residues. Germline lookup yields CDR1 WSHSY and CDR2 SAAADI. Between the trimmed V and J ends, which lost 4 bases and 7 bases, there was a span of 7 bases. DNA for the CDR3: TGCGCCAGCAGTGTGTCCAATGAAGCTTTCTTT. It encodes CASSVSNEAFF.